This T cell receptor (beta chain) was identified in a study of CD8+ T cells in alopecia areata. RNA was isolated and reverse transcribed to cDNA, the sequencing template. Data came from immunoSEQ multiplex PCR; TCRdb stores just in-frame clones and leaves some out. The sample lists about 110,000 clones; 58% were seen once. This clone appeared a single time. The receptor was isolated from a human donor with alopecia areata. Sequenced input: NKG2D-low CD8+ T cells sorted from blood.

CDR3 DNA: TGTGCCAGCAGCCAGGGGACTAGCGGGGGGTACGAGCAGTACTTC. It codes for CASSQGTSGGYEQYF. The chain couples TRBV14 to TRBJ2-7; 15 positions agree with TRBD2. V gave up 3 bases and J gave up 4 bases; unmatched junction bases: 1. There are 15 residues in the CDR3. Germline CDR1 reads SGHDN; CDR2 reads FVKESK.